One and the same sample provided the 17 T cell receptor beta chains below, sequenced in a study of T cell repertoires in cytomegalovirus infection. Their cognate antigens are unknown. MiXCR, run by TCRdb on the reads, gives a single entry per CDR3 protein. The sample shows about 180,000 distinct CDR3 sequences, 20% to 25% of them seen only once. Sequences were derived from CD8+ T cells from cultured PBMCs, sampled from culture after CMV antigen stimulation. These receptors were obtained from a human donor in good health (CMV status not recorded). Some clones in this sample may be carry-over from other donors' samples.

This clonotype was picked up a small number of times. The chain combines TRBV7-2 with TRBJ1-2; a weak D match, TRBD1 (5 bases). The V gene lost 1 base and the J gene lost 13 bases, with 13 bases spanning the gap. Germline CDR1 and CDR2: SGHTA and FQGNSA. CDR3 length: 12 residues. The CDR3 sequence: CASSLGGGTGTF. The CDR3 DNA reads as TGTGCCAGCAGCTTAGGGGGCGGGACCGGCACCTTC.

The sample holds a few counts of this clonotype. The CDR3 here is CASSLIHSALVEAFF. The CDR3, as DNA: TGTGCCAGCAGCTTAATTCACAGCGCTTTGGTTGAAGCTTTCTTT. The chain employs TRBV7-2 and TRBJ1-1, with D hard to call. The V end was cut by 2 bases, the J end by 7 bases, with 17 bases between. CDR3 length: 15 amino acids. Germline V gene data show CDR1 as SGHTA and CDR2 as FQGNSA.

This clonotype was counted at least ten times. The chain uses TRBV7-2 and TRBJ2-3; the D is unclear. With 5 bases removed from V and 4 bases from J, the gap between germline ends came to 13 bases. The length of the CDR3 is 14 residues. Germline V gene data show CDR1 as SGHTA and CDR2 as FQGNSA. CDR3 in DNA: TGTGCCAGCAGCCCTGGTCTCCCCCCAGATACGCAGTATTTT. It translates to CASSPGLPPDTQYF.

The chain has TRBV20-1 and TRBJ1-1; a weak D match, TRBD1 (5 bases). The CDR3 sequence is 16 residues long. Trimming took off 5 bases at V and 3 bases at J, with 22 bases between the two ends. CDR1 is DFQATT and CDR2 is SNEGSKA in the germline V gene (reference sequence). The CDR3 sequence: CSAGSGPIPGDTEAFF. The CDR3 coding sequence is TGCAGTGCTGGATCAGGGCCAATACCAGGAGACACTGAAGCTTTCTTT.

The CDR3: CSAKRGGGEAGELFF. In DNA form, the CDR3 reads TGCAGTGCTAAACGGGGGGGCGGGGAAGCCGGGGAGCTGTTTTTT. The V call is TRBV20-1, the J call TRBJ2-2, with 8 bases matching TRBD2. This CDR3 has 15 residues. Germline values: CDR1 DFQATT, CDR2 SNEGSKA (reference sequence). V shed 4 bases and J 6 bases; nucleotides not matched to a gene: 10.

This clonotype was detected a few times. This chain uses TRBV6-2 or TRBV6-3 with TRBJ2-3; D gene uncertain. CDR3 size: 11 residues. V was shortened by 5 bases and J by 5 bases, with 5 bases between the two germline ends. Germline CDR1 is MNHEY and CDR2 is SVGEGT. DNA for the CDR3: TGTGCCAGCAGTCGTCGAGATACGCAGTATTTT. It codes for CASSRRDTQYF.

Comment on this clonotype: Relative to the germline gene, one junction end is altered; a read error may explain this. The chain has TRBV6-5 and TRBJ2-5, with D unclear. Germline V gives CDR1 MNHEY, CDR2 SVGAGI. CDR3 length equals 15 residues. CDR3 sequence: CAGSHLPINQETQYF. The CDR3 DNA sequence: TGTGCCGGCAGCCACTTACCTATCAACCAAGAGACCCAGTACTTC.

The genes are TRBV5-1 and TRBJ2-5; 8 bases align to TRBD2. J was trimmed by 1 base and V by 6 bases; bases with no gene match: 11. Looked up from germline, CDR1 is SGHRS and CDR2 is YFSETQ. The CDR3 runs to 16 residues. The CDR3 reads CASNKYSGASQETQYF. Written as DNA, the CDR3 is TGCGCCAGCAACAAATATAGCGGGGCGTCCCAAGAGACCCAGTACTTC. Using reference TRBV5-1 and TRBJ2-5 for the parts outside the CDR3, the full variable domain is KAGVTQTPRYLIKTRGQQVTLSCSPISGHRSVSWYQQTPGQGLQFLFEYFSETQRNKGNFPGRFSGRQFSNSRSEMNVSTLELGDSALYLCASNKYSGASQETQYFGPGTRLLVL.

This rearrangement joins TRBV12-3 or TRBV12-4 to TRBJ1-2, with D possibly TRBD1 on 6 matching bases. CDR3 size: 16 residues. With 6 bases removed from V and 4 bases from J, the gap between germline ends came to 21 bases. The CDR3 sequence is CASSEGTGAFGYGYTF. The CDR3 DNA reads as TGTGCCAGCAGCGAGGGAACGGGGGCGTTTGGCTATGGCTACACCTTC.

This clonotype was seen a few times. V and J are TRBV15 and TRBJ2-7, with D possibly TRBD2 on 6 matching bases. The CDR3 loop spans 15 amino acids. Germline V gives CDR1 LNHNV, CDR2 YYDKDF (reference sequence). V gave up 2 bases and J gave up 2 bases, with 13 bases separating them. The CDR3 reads CATSRQRGSPYEQYF. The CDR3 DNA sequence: TGTGCCACCAGCAGACAACGGGGGTCTCCCTACGAGCAGTACTTC.

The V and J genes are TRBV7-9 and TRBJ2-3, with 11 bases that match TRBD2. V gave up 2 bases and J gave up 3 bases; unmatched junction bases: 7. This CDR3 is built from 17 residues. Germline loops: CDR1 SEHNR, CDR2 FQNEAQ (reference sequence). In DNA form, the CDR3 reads TGTGCCAGCAGCTTAAAGGCTAGCGGGGGGCCAACAGATACGCAGTATTTT. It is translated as CASSLKASGGPTDTQYF.

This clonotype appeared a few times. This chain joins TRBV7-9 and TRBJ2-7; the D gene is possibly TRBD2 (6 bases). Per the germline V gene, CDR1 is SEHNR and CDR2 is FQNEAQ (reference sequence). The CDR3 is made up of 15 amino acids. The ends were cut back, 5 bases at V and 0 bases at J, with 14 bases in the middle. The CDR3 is CASSAGLTSSYEQYF. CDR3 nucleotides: TGTGCCAGCAGCGCGGGACTTACGAGCTCCTACGAGCAGTACTTC.

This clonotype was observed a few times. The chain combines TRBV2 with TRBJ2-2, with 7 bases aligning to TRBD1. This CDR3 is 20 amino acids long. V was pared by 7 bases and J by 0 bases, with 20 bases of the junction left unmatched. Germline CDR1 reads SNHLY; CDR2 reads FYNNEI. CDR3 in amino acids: CASTPLYTAQTGTNTGELFF. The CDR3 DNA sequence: TGTGCCAGCACCCCACTTTATACCGCCCAGACAGGGACGAACACCGGGGAGCTGTTTTTT.

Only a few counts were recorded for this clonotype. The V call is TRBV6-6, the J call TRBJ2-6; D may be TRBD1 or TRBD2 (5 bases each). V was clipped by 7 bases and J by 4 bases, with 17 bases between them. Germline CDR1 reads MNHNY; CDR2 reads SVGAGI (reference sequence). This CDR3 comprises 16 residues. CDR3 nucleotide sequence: TGTGCCAGCATTCCGGGACGAAGGGGCGGGGCCAACGTCCTGACTTTC. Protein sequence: CASIPGRRGGANVLTF.

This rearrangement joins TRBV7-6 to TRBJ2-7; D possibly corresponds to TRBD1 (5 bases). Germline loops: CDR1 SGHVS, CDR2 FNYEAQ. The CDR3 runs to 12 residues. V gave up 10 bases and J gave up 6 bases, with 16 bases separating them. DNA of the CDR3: TGTGCCATTGGGGTGGACAAAGGCGAGCAGTACTTC. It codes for CAIGVDKGEQYF.

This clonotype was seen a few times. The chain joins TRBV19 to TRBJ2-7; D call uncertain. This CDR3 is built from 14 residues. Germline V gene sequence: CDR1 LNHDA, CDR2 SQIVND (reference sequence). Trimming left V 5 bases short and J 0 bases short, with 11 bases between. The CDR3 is CASSVTGSSYEQYF. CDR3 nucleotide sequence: TGTGCCAGTAGTGTTACTGGCAGCTCCTACGAGCAGTACTTC. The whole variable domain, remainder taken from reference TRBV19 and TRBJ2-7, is DGGITQSPKYLFRKEGQNVTLSCEQNLNHDAMYWYRQDPGQGLRLIYYSQIVNDFQKGDIAEGYSVSREKKESFPLTVTSAQKNPTAFYLCASSVTGSSYEQYFGPGTRLTVT.

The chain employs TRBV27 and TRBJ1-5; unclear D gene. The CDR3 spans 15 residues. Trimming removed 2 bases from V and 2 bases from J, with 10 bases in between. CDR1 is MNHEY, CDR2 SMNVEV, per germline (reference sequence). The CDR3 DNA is TGTGCCAGCAGTTTAACGGACGGGCGCAATCAGCCCCAGCATTTT. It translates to CASSLTDGRNQPQHF.